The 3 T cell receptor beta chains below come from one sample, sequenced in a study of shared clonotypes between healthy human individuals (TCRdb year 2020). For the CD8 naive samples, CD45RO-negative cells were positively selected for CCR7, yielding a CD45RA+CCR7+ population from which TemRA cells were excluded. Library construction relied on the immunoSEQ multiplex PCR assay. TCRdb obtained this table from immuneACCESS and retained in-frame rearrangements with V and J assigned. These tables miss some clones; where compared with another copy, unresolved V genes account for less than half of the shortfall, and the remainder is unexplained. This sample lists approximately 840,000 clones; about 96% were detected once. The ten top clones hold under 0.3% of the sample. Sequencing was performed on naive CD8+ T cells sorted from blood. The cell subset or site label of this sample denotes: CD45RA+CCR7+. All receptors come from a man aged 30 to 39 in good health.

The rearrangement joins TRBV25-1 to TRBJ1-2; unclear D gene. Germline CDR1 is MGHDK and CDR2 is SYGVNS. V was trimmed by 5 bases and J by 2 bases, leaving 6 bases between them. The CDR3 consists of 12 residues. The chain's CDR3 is CASSLQNYGYTF. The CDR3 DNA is TGTGCCAGCAGTTTACAGAACTATGGCTACACCTTC.

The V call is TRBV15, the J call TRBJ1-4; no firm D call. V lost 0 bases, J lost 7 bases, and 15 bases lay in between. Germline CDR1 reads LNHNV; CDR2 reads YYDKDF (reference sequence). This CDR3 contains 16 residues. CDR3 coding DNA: TGTGCCACCAGCAGAGATTCCGTCCGATTAGCTGAAAAACTGTTTTTT. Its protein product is CATSRDSVRLAEKLFF.

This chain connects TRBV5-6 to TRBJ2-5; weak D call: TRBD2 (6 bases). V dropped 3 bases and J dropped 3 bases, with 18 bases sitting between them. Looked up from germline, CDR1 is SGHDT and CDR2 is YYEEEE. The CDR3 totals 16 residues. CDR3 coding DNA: TGTGCCAGCAGCTGGACGATGGAGACTAGTGAAGAGACCCAGTACTTC. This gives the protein CASSWTMETSEETQYF.